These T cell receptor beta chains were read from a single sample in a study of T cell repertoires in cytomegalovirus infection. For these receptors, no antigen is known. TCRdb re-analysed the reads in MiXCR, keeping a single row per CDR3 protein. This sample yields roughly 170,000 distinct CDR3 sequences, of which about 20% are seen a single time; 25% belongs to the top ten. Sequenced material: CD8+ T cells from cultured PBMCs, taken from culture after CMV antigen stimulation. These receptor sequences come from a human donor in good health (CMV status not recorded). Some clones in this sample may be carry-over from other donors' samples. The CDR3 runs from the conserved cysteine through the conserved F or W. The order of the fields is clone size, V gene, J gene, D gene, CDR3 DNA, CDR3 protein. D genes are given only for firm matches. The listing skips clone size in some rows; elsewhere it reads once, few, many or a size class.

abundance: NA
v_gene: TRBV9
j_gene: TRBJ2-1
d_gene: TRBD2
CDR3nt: TGTGCCAGCAGCGTAGGGGACTACCCCAATGAGCAGTTCTTC
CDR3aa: CASSVGDYPNEQFF

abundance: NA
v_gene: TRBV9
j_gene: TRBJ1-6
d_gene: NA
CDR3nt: TGTGCCAGCAGCGGTCTGGGGGCAGAGCTCCACTTT
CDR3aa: CASSGLGAELHF

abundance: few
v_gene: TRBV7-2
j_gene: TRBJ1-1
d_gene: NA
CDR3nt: TGTGCCAGCAGCTTAGCGGTGGACAGATCGAACACTGAAGCTTTCTTT
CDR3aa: CASSLAVDRSNTEAFF

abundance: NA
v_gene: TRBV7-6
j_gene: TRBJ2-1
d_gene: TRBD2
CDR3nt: TGTGCCAGCAGCTTAAGGAGAGCGGGGGGGGGCAATGAGCAGTTCTTC
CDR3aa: CASSLRRAGGGNEQFF

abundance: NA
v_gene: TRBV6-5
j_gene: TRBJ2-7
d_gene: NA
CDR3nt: TGTGCCAGCAGTTACGGGGGGTATCGGAGCGAGCAGTACTTC
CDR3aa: CASSYGGYRSEQYF

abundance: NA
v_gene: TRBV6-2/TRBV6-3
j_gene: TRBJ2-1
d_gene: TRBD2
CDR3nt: TGTGCCAGCAGACCTGGCGCGGGGGAACTTTACAATGAGCAGTTCTTC
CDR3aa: CASRPGAGELYNEQFF

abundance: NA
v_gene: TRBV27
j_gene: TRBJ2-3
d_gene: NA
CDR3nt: TGTGCCAGCAGTCCGTCTGCAGATACGCAGTATTTT
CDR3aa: CASSPSADTQYF

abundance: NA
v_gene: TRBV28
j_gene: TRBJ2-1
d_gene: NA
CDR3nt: TGTGCCAGCAGTTTATGGGTCGAAAGCTCCTACAATGAGCAGTTCTTC
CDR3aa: CASSLWVESSYNEQFF

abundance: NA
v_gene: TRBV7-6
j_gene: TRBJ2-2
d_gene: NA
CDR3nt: TGTGCCAGCAGCTTAGCAGGGAACGCCGGGGAGCTGTTTTTT
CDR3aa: CASSLAGNAGELFF

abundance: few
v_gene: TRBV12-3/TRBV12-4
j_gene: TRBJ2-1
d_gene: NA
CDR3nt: TGTGCCAGCAGTTTAAAGTTGCGGGGGCTCGGCAATGAGCAGTTCTTC
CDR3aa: CASSLKLRGLGNEQFF

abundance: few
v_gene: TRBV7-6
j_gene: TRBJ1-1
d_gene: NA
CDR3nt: TGTGCCAGCAGACATGGAGGGAACACTGAAGCTTTCTTT
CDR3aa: CASRHGGNTEAFF

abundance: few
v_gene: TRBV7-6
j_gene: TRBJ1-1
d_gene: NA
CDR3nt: TGTGCCAGCAGCTTAGGCTTGAGGGCTTTCTTT
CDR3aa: CASSLGLRAFF

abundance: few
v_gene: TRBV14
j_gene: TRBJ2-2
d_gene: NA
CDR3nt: TGTGCCAGCAGCCCCAGAGGGGGAATATCCGGGGAGCTGTTTTTT
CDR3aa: CASSPRGGISGELFF

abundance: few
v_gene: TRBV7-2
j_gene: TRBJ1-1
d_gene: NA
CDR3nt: TGTGCCAGCAGCTGGGAAACAGTGAACACTGAAGCTTTCTTT
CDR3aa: CASSWETVNTEAFF

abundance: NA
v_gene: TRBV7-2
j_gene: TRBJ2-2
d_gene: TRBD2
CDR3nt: TGTGCCAGCAGCTTATTGTTAGCGGGGCCAACGTCGAACACCGGGGAGCTGTTTTTT
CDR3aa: CASSLLLAGPTSNTGELFF

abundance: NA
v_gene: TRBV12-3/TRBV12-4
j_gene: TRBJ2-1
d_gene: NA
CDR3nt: TGTGCCAGCAGTTCCCTTAGCGGCTCCTACAATGAGCAGTTCTTC
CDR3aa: CASSSLSGSYNEQFF

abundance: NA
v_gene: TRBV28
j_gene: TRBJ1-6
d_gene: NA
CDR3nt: TGTGCCATTGGGCAGACGTCACCCCTCCACTTT
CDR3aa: CAIGQTSPLHF

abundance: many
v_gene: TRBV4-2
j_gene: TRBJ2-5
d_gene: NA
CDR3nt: TGTGCCAGCAGCCAAGAGGGGCGACAAGAGACCCAGTACTTC
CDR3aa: CASSQEGRQETQYF

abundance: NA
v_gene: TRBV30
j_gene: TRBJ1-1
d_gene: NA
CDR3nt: TGTGCCCACGGAGGACAACCGGGACGCTTTACGGGCACTGAAGCTTTCTTT
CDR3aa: CAHGGQPGRFTGTEAFF

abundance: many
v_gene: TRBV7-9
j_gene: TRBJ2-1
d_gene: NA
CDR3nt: TGTGCCAGCAGGCGGGGTGACTACAATGAGCAGTTCTTC
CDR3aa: CASRRGDYNEQFF

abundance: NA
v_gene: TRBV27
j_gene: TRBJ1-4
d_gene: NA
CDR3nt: TGTGCCAGCAAAAGGGGGGGCAATGAAAAACTGTTTTTT
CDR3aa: CASKRGGNEKLFF

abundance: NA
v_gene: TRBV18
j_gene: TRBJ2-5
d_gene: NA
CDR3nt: TGTGCCAGCTCACCTACAGGAGGGGGCTCTCCAGAGACCCAGTACTTC
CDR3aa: CASSPTGGGSPETQYF

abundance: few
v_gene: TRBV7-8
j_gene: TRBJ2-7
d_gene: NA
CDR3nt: TGTGCCAGCAGCTTACCGGGTAGCTCCTACGAGCAGTACTTC
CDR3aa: CASSLPGSSYEQYF

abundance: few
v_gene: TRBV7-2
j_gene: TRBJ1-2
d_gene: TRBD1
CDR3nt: TGTGCCAGCAGTCTTTCTACAGGGGTAGACTATGGCTACACCTTC
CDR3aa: CASSLSTGVDYGYTF

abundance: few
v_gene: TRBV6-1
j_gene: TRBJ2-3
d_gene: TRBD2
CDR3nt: TGTGCCAGCAGGAAGGGACTACCGATTTCAGATACGCAGTATTTT
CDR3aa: CASRKGLPISDTQYF

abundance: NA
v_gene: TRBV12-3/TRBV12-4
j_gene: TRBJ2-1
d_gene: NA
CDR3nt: TGTGCCAGCAGGTCTGGGACGTCGTACAATGAGCAGTTCTTC
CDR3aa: CASRSGTSYNEQFF

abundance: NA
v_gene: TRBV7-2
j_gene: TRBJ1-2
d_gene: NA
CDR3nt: TGTGCCAGCACCGGGACTGAGAACTATGGCTACACCTTC
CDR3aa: CASTGTENYGYTF

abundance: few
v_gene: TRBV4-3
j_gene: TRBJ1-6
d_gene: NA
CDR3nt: TGCGCCAGCAGCCAGCAGGGTGAATTTAATTCACCCCTCCACTTT
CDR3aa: CASSQQGEFNSPLHF

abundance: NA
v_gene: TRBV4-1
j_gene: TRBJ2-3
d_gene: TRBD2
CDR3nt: TGCGCCAGCAGCCAGAGGGCAGCGGGGCCACAGGATACGCAGTATTTT
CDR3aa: CASSQRAAGPQDTQYF

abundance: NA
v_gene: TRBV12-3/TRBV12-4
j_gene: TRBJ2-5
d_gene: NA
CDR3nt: TGTGCCAGCAGTCTAGGACATTCAGAGGACTTC
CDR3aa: CASSLGHSEDF

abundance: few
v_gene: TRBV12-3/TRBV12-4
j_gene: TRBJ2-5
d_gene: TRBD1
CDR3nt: TGTGCCAGCAGTTTACTTATAGGGACAGGGGGAGAGACCCAGTACTTC
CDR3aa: CASSLLIGTGGETQYF

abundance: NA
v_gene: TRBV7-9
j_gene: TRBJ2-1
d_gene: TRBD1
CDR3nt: TGTGCCTCCAGAGGGGACAGGGGTTTTTCGATTGAGCAGTTCTTC
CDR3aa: CASRGDRGFSIEQFF

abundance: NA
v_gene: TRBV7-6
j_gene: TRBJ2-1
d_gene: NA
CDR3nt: TGTGCCAGCGGCCAGCTTAGGGGAACCCTAAACAATGAGCAGTTCTTC
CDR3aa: CASGQLRGTLNNEQFF

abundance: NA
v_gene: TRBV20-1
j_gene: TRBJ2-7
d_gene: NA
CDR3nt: TGCAGTGTTGCGAGCTCCTACGAGCAGTACTTC
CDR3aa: CSVASSYEQYF

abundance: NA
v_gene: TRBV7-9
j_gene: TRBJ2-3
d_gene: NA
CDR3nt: TGTGCCGGTCGGGACATTAACTGGGATACGCAGTATTTT
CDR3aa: CAGRDINWDTQYF

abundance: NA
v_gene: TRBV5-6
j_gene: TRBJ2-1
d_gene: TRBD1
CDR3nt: TGTGCCAGCAGCCCCTGGACAGGTTACAATGAGCAGTTCTTC
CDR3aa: CASSPWTGYNEQFF

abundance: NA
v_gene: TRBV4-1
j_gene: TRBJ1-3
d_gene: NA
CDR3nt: TGCGCCAGCAGCCAATCACAGGACTCTGGAAACACCATATATTTT
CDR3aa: CASSQSQDSGNTIYF

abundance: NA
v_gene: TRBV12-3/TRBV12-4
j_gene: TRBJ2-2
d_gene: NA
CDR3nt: TGTGCCAGCAGACAAGACATAACGAACACCGGGGAGCTGTTTTTT
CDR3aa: CASRQDITNTGELFF

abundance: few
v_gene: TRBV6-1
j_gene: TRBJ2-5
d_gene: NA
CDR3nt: TGTGCCAGCACCCAAGGCCCCACGACTAGTTGGCAAGAGACCCAGTACTTC
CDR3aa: CASTQGPTTSWQETQYF

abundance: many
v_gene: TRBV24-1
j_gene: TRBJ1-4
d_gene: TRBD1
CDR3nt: TGTGCCACCAGTGACCGGACAGGCTGTATGTTTTTT
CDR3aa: CATSDRTGCMFF

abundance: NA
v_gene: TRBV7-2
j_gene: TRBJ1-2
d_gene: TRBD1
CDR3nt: TGTGCCAGCAGCTTGGGACAGGGTATCTATGGCTACACCTTC
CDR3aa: CASSLGQGIYGYTF

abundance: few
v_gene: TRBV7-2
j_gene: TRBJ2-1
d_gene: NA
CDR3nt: TGTGCCAGCAGCTTAGTGCACGGAGAGTACAATGAGCAGTTCTTC
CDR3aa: CASSLVHGEYNEQFF

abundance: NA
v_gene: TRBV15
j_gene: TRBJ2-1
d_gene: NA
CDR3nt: TGTGCCACCAGCAGAGATAGATTGGGGGAGAAGTTCTTC
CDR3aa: CATSRDRLGEKFF

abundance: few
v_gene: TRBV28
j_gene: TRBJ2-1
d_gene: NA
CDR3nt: TGTGCCAGCAGGGGGCTGCTTTTCAATGAGCAGTTCTTC
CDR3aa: CASRGLLFNEQFF

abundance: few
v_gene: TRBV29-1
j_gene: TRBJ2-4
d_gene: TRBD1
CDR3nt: TGCAGCAGTCGGGACAGGGGGCTAGTGGGAGGATTGGCCAAAAACATTCAGTACTTC
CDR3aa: CSSRDRGLVGGLAKNIQYF

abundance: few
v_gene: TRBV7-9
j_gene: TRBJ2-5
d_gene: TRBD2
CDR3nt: TGTGCCAGCAGCTCACCTAGCGGGGTACAAGAGACCCAGTACTTC
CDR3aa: CASSSPSGVQETQYF

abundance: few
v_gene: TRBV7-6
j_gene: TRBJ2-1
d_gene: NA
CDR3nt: TGTGCCAGCAACAGCGGACCTTACTACAATGAGCAGTTCTTC
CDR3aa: CASNSGPYYNEQFF

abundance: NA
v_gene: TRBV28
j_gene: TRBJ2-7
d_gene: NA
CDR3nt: TGTGCCAGCAGTCCTCTGGTAGGGGGGGGAGGTGAGCAGTACTTC
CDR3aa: CASSPLVGGGGEQYF

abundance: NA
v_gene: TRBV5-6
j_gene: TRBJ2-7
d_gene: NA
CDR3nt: TGTGCCAGCAGCAGTGGGTTCTTCTACGAGCAGTACTTC
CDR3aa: CASSSGFFYEQYF

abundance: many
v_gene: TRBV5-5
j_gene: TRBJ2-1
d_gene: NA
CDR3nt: TGTGCCAGCAGCTTAGTAATGGTGGTACAATCCCGTTTGGGAAATGAGCAGTTCTTC
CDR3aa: CASSLVMVVQSRLGNEQFF

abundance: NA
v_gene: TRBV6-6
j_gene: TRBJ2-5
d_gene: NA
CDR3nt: TGTGCCAGCAGTTACGTCGGCAGGGGATCCCAAGAGACCCAGTACTTC
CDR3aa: CASSYVGRGSQETQYF

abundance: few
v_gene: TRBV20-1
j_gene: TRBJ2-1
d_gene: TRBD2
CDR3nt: TGCAGTGCTATCCCAGCGGGGGTTCACCTTAGCTCCTACAATGAGCAGTTCTTC
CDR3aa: CSAIPAGVHLSSYNEQFF